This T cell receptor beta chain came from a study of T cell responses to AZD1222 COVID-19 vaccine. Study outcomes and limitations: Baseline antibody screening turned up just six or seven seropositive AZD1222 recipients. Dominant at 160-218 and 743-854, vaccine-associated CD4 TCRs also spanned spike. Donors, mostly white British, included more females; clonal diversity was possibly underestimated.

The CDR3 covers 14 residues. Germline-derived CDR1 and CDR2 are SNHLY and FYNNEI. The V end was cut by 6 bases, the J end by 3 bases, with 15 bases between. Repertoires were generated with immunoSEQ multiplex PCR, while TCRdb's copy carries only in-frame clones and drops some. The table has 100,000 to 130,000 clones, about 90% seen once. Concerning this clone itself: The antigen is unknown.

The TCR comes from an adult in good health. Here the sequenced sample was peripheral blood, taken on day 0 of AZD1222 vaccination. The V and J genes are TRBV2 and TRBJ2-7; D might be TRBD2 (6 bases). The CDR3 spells CASRVNHGSYEQYF. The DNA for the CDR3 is TGTGCCAGCAGAGTTAATCACGGGAGCTACGAGCAGTACTTC.